This is a list of T cell receptor beta chains from one sample in a study of shared clonotypes between healthy human individuals. TCRdb keeps only in-frame clones here, not all; method: immunoSEQ multiplex PCR. The sample includes about 1,900,000 clones, approximately 94% of them seen just once. The sequencing sample was made of naive CD8+ T cells sorted from blood. All receptors come from a man aged 18 to 30 in good health. Both conserved end residues are part of each CDR3. A D gene is named only where the DNA matches it firmly. Expanded clones get a size class; other rows say once, few or many, or leave the size out.

clone size	V gene	D gene	J gene	CDR3 length	CDR3 DNA	CDR3 protein
-	TRBV7-9	-	TRBJ1-1	12	TGTGCCAGCAGCTACGGAGACACTGAAGCTTTCTTT	CASSYGDTEAFF
-	TRBV30	TRBD2	TRBJ2-7	21	TGTGCCTGGAGTCAATTCCTAAGGACTAGCGGGGTCGTTAACCCCTCTTCGGAGCAGTACTTC	CAWSQFLRTSGVVNPSSEQYF
-	TRBV7-6	-	TRBJ2-7	15	TGTGCCAGCAGCTTAGGATCCGGGGGCACAGGCGAGCAGTACTTC	CASSLGSGGTGEQYF
-	TRBV16	-	TRBJ2-7	13	TGTGCCAGCAGCCAATCACACCAGAACGAGCAGTACTTC	CASSQSHQNEQYF
-	TRBV4-1	TRBD2	TRBJ2-7	16	TGCGCCAGCAGCCAAAAAGAAACTAGCGGGACCTACGAGCAGTACTTC	CASSQKETSGTYEQYF
-	TRBV10-3	TRBD1	TRBJ1-2	16	TGTGCCATCAGTGGGGGGACAGCGACTATTAACTATGGCTACACCTTC	CAISGGTATINYGYTF
-	TRBV10-3	-	TRBJ2-7	14	TGTGCCATCAGTAGTCCGGACTACTCCTACGAGCAGTACTTC	CAISSPDYSYEQYF
-	TRBV27	-	TRBJ1-2	14	TGTGCCAGCAGTTTATCTCCGGGACTGGATGGCTACACCTTC	CASSLSPGLDGYTF
-	TRBV9	TRBD2	TRBJ2-7	16	TGTGCCAGCAGCGCCCGACTAGCGGGAACGGTTTACGAGCAGTACTTC	CASSARLAGTVYEQYF
few	TRBV6-1	TRBD2	TRBJ2-1	13	TGTGCCAGCAGCCGACTAGCGATTAATGAGCAGTTCTTC	CASSRLAINEQFF
-	TRBV6-5	TRBD1	TRBJ2-5	15	TGTGCCAGCAGCCGATCGGGACAGGGGGAAGAGACCCAGTACTTC	CASSRSGQGEETQYF
-	TRBV5-4	-	TRBJ2-1	11	TGTGCCAGCAGCTTCGGCGGGGAGCAGTTCTTC	CASSFGGEQFF
-	TRBV19	TRBD1	TRBJ1-2	16	TGTGCCAGTAGTTTCCAAGGACAGGGGGCAATCGATGGCTACACCTTC	CASSFQGQGAIDGYTF
-	TRBV27	-	TRBJ1-2	14	TGTGCCAGCAGTTCCCAGGACGCCGGCGGGGGCTACACCTTC	CASSSQDAGGGYTF
-	TRBV9	TRBD1	TRBJ2-1	14	TGTGCCAGCAGCCTGGACAGGGCGGACAATGAGCAGTTCTTC	CASSLDRADNEQFF
-	TRBV7-9	-	TRBJ1-1	16	TGTGCCAGCAGCTTAGTGATCTTTGGGGCGGTCTCTGAAGCTTTCTTT	CASSLVIFGAVSEAFF
-	TRBV18	TRBD1	TRBJ2-7	17	TGTGCCAGCTCATCGTCCCTTGGACAGGCCTCCCCCTACGAGCAGTACTTC	CASSSSLGQASPYEQYF
-	TRBV30	TRBD2	TRBJ2-3	15	TGTGCCTGGAGCGTAGGTAGCGGGGGGGCGGATACGCAGTATTTT	CAWSVGSGGADTQYF
-	TRBV12-2	-	TRBJ2-7	18	TGTGCAAGTCGCTTATTGGGGACTAGCGGGCAAAGCTCCTACGAGCAGTACTTC	CASRLLGTSGQSSYEQYF
-	TRBV29-1	TRBD1	TRBJ2-7	15	TGCAGCGTTGAGGTATCCGGGACAGAGAGCTACGAGCAGTACTTC	CSVEVSGTESYEQYF
-	TRBV11-2	TRBD2	TRBJ2-7	14	TGTGCCAGCAGTTATACCCGGGGGGATTACGAGCAGTACTTC	CASSYTRGDYEQYF
-	TRBV28	-	TRBJ1-5	16	TGTGCCAGCAGTTTCGCGGTCAAGGGGAGCAATCAGCCCCAGCATTTT	CASSFAVKGSNQPQHF
-	TRBV6-1	-	TRBJ2-5	13	TGTGCCAGCAGTGAAAACAGGGAAGAGACCCAGTACTTC	CASSENREETQYF
-	TRBV28	TRBD1	TRBJ2-7	15	TGTGCCAGCAGTTCCCGGACAGGGCCCAACTACGAGCAGTACTTC	CASSSRTGPNYEQYF
-	TRBV5-1	-	TRBJ2-5	11	TGCGCCAGCACCACTGGAGAGACCCAGTACTTC	CASTTGETQYF
-	TRBV2	-	TRBJ1-2	13	TGTGCCAGCAGCCACACAGAGATCTATGGCTACACCTTC	CASSHTEIYGYTF
-	TRBV7-2	-	TRBJ2-5	14	TGTGCCAGCAGCTTAGCGGGAGCGGGAGAGACCCAGTACTTC	CASSLAGAGETQYF
-	TRBV5-6	-	TRBJ1-2	14	TGTGCCAGCAGCTTGGCTAGTCAGTACTATGGCTACACCTTC	CASSLASQYYGYTF
once	TRBV7-5	-	TRBJ2-3	14	TGTGCCAGAAGCTGCGCCGGGAGGTCAGATACGCAGTATTTT	CARSCAGRSDTQYF
-	TRBV2	-	TRBJ2-4	12	TGTGCCAGCAGTGAATTGAGGGGCATTCAGTACTTC	CASSELRGIQYF
-	TRBV5-8	TRBD1	TRBJ2-7	14	TGTGCCAGCAGCTGGGGACAGGTAGCCTACGAGCAGTACTTC	CASSWGQVAYEQYF
-	TRBV7-2	TRBD2	TRBJ2-5	17	TGTGCCAGCAGCTTAATTATAGTAGCGGGAGGTAAAGAGACCCAGTACTTC	CASSLIIVAGGKETQYF
-	TRBV7-2	-	TRBJ2-5	15	TGTGCCAGCAGCCGATCCGGGAACATGAGGTGGCCCCAGTACTTC	CASSRSGNMRWPQYF
-	TRBV7-9	-	TRBJ1-1	17	TGTGCCAGCAGCTCCGAGCCGGGACAAACTTACCACACTGAAGCTTTCTTT	CASSSEPGQTYHTEAFF
-	TRBV27	TRBD2	TRBJ2-1	16	TGTGCCAGCAGTTTCCGGACTAGCGGCTCCTACAATGAGCAGTTCTTC	CASSFRTSGSYNEQFF
-	TRBV5-6	-	TRBJ2-7	13	TGTGCCAGCAGCTTCAAGGGAACCTACGAGCAGTACTTC	CASSFKGTYEQYF
-	TRBV19	-	TRBJ2-7	14	TGTGCCAGTAGTATCTCGACCTCCACCTACGAGCAGTACTTC	CASSISTSTYEQYF
-	TRBV19	-	TRBJ2-5	15	TGTGCCAGTAGACCCTTAGGAGGGTACCAAGAGACCCAGTACTTC	CASRPLGGYQETQYF
-	TRBV4-3	-	TRBJ1-5	15	TGCGCCAGCAGCCAGATATGGGAAGAAAATCAGCCCCAGCATTTT	CASSQIWEENQPQHF
-	TRBV4-1	-	TRBJ2-2	13	TGCGCCAGCAGCCAAGTGGCAGCCCTGGAGCTGTTTTTT	CASSQVAALELFF
-	TRBV7-9	-	TRBJ2-2	13	TGTGCCAGGGAGGGGGCTGAGACCGGGGAGCTGTTTTTT	CAREGAETGELFF
-	TRBV4-1	TRBD1	TRBJ1-4	16	TGCGCCAGCAGCCCTATTTACAGGGGTGAAGATGAAAAACTGTTTTTT	CASSPIYRGEDEKLFF
-	TRBV27	-	TRBJ1-5	18	TGTGCCAGCAGTTTTACAGGCCCCTTTTCCCTTAGCAATCAGCCCCAGCATTTT	CASSFTGPFSLSNQPQHF
-	TRBV5-1	-	TRBJ2-7	13	TGCGCCAGCAGCCCGGACACGTCCTACGAGCAGTACTTC	CASSPDTSYEQYF
-	TRBV9	-	TRBJ1-2	13	TGTGCCAGCAGCGTACGAGAGGGATATGGCTACACCTTC	CASSVREGYGYTF
-	TRBV9	-	TRBJ2-1	15	TGTGCCAGCAGCGTAGGCCTAGCGACCTACAATGAGCAGTTCTTC	CASSVGLATYNEQFF
-	TRBV5-1	-	TRBJ2-5	16	TGCGCCAGCAGCTTGCCCTACGAGGGAATCCAAGAGACCCAGTACTTC	CASSLPYEGIQETQYF
-	TRBV30	-	TRBJ1-1	13	TGTGCCTGGTCAACAGGGTTAAACACTGAAGCTTTCTTT	CAWSTGLNTEAFF
-	TRBV5-6	-	TRBJ2-7	13	TGTGCCAGCAGCTTACAGACTGTCTACGAGCAGTACTTC	CASSLQTVYEQYF
-	TRBV5-6	-	TRBJ1-1	13	TGTGCCAGCAGCTTCCAGGGTAGCACTGAAGCTTTCTTT	CASSFQGSTEAFF
-	TRBV7-2	-	TRBJ2-3	15	TGTGCCAGCAGCGCTACTAGTATCCCGTTTGATACGCAGTATTTT	CASSATSIPFDTQYF
-	TRBV10-1	-	TRBJ2-1	15	TGCGCCAGCAGTGATTTAGGCGGGACCTACAATGAGCAGTTCTTC	CASSDLGGTYNEQFF
-	TRBV4-3	TRBD2	TRBJ2-1	17	TGCGCCAGCAGCCAAGATGGACGGGAGGGCTCCTACAATGAGCAGTTCTTC	CASSQDGREGSYNEQFF